One sample yielded the 32 T cell receptor beta chains listed below, sequenced in a study of CD8+ T cells in alopecia areata. Once RNA had been extracted, it was reverse transcribed into cDNA to act as the sequencing template. Profiling relied on immunoSEQ multiplex PCR, and the TCRdb table lists in-frame clones only, not all of them. This repertoire lists some 2,500 clones without singletons; over 35% sits in the top ten. The sample was lesional skin. All receptors derive from a C3H/HeJ mouse with alopecia areata. The strain is characterized by the MHC haplotype H2-k.

In its sample, this clone was seen many times. The gene symbols are mouse symbols. The CDR3 is cut off 4 residues early in the read; its end comes from the germline J gene. V gene TRBV16 combines with J gene TRBJ2-1, with 7 nucleotides matching TRBD2. The CDR3 has 17 amino acids. CDR1 and CDR2 from the germline V gene are SGHSA and FRNQAP. The V and J ends lost 0 bases and 0 bases, in that order; junction bases with no gene match: 5. The CDR3 bases that were read are TGTGCAAGCAGCTTAGACCGACTGGGTTTTAACTATGCT. It translates to CASSLDRLGFNYA. From start to end, the CDR3 is CASSLDRLGFNYAEQFF.

This clone was observed a few times. The TCRdb protein and the DNA translation do not line up at residue 13; the protein shown here was made by translating the DNA. Given a far larger clone just one base away, this is likely a sequencing read error. Gene names follow the mouse nomenclature. The CDR3 end is not reached by the read, which stops 3 residues before it; the germline J gene fills it in. J is TRBJ1-3 and V is TRBV19; 8 bases are shared with TRBD1. The CDR3 consists of 16 residues. Trimming cost V 4 bases and J 4 bases; bases outside gene matches: 10. The germline CDR1 and CDR2 sequences are FNHDT and SITEND (reference sequence). The covered CDR3 bases are TGTGCCAGCAGTCCTCTCGACAGGGGTGTAGGAAATACG. Residues: CASSPLDRGVGNT. The full CDR3 sequence reads CASSPLDRGVGNTLYF.

This clone was counted at least ten times. Gene names denote mouse genes. The CDR3 sequence is CASSIIDRERDTQYF. Partial CDR3 DNA: TGTGCCAGCAGTATAATCGACAGGGAGAGGGAC. V usage is TRBV19 and J usage is TRBJ2-5, with 7 nucleotides matching TRBD1. With the read ending 4 residues before the CDR3 end, the germline J gene is used to fill in that end. This CDR3 region has 15 residues. CDR1 and CDR2 (germline): FNHDT, SITEND (reference sequence).

This clone was seen ten or more times. The gene names given are mouse names. The missing CDR3 end, 4 residues past where the read stops, is filled in from the germline J gene. The gene calls are TRBV13-1 and TRBJ1-1; D perhaps matches TRBD1 (6 bases). CDR1 and CDR2 from the germline V gene are NSHNY and SYGAGN. This CDR3 region has 14 residues. CDR3 sequence reads: CASSEGLGGREVFF. The part of the CDR3 DNA that was read is TGTGCCAGCAGTGAAGGACTGGGGGGGCGA.

This clone showed up many times. The gene names given are mouse names. The read ends 4 residues before the CDR3 terminus; that terminus is restored from the germline J gene. The rearrangement links TRBV14 to TRBJ2-2; TRBD2 might be the D (7 bases). V lost 2 bases to trimming and J lost 0 bases, with 11 bases between them. CDR3 length: 16 residues. Germline loops: CDR1 SGHDT, CDR2 FRDEAV. The sequenced part of the CDR3 DNA is TGTGCCAGCAGTTTTATGGGGGGCGCAAACACCGGG. Its translation: CASSFMGGANTG. The CDR3 as a whole reads CASSFMGGANTGQLYF.

This clone was seen many times. Mouse germline and gene names are used. The read finishes 4 residues shy of the CDR3 end, and the germline J gene is used to complete it. The rearrangement links TRBV13-1 to TRBJ2-1, with TRBD2 identical over 8 bases. The V and J ends lost 0 bases and 1 base, in that order; junction bases with no gene match: 0. Germline CDR1 reads NSHNY; CDR2 reads SYGAGN. There are 15 residues in the CDR3. The part of the CDR3 DNA that was read is TGTGCCAGCAGTGATGGACTGGGGAACTATGCT. Its translation: CASSDGLGNYA. The entire CDR3 protein is CASSDGLGNYAEQFF.

A few counts support this clone. Compared with germline, one end of the junction differs, possibly owing to a read error. The genes are named according to mouse. The read halts 4 residues ahead of the CDR3 end, with the missing end drawn from the germline J gene. The chain couples TRBV13-1 to TRBJ2-2, with TRBD1 matching 7 bases. CDR3 size: 16 residues. CDR1 and CDR2 from the germline V gene are NSHNY and SYGAGN. CDR3 DNA (partial): TGTGCCAGCGGTGAAGGCTACAGGGGAAACACCGGG. Protein sequence: CASGEGYRGNTG. The whole CDR3 region reads CASGEGYRGNTGQLYF.

In its sample, this clone was seen many times. The listed genes are named as in mouse. The read comes to an end 4 residues before the CDR3 does, leaving the germline J gene to fill in the end. This chain links TRBV13-1 with TRBJ2-2; 8 bases map to TRBD1. Germline V lookup: CDR1 NSHNY, CDR2 SYGAGN. Trimming took 4 bases from V and 0 from J; bases not matched to a gene: 5. There are 16 residues in the CDR3. CDR3: CASSILDRANTGQLYF. The covered CDR3 bases are TGTGCCAGCAGTATCCTGGACAGGGCAAACACCGGG.

This clone was seen a few times. The gene names here belong to mouse. The covered CDR3 bases are TGTGCCAGCAGTGATCCTGGGGGGCTTCAAAAC. Its protein product is CASSDPGGLQN. The entire CDR3 protein is CASSDPGGLQNTLYF. The rearrangement links TRBV13-1 to TRBJ2-4, with 8 bases lining up with TRBD2. Read sequence stops 4 residues before the CDR3 end, and the germline J gene provides the missing end. The CDR3 spans 15 residues. V lost 1 base to trimming and J lost 2 bases; unmatched junction nucleotides: 3. Germline values: CDR1 NSHNY, CDR2 SYGAGN.

This clone was seen ten or more times. Gene names and germline refer to mouse. The read terminates 4 residues before the CDR3 end, so the remaining end is supplied by the germline J gene. The genes are TRBV13-1 and TRBJ2-5, with D possibly TRBD2 on 7 matching bases. The CDR3 runs 13 residues. The germline V gene encodes CDR1 NSHNY and CDR2 SYGAGN. The sequenced CDR3 bases are TGTGCCAGCAGTGGGGGGGCGGGAGAC. This translates into CASSGGAGD. The whole CDR3 sequence is CASSGGAGDTQYF.

This clone was recorded many times. Mouse gene names and germline throughout. The read ends 4 residues early relative to the CDR3; the germline J gene fills the gap. The chain is built from TRBV19 and TRBJ2-7, with 8 bases matching TRBD2. The CDR3 extends over 13 amino acids. Germline CDR1 FNHDT, CDR2 SITEND (reference sequence). The CDR3 loop is CASSQLGEYEQYF. CDR3 DNA (partial): TGTGCCAGCAGTCAACTGGGGGAATAT.

This clone was detected many times. Gene labels here are mouse ones. CDR3 amino acids: CASSRDWGTGQLYF. The sequenced part of the CDR3 DNA is TGTGCCAGCAGTCGGGACTGGGGCACCGGG. V usage is TRBV19 and J usage is TRBJ2-2; 10 bases are shared with TRBD2. The CDR3 goes on 4 residues after the read ends, and that part is filled in from the germline J gene. The CDR3 is 14 amino acids. CDR1 is FNHDT and CDR2 is SITEND in the germline V gene (reference sequence). V lost 4 bases to trimming and J lost 4 bases; unmatched junction nucleotides: 1.

This clone was observed a few times. The translated DNA and TCRdb's protein are not identical at residue 13; the protein here was translated from the DNA. A far larger clone lies a single base away; this is likely a read error. Mouse gene names apply. The CDR3 end lies 3 residues beyond the end of the read and is filled in from the germline J gene. J is TRBJ1-3 and V is TRBV5, with TRBD1 identical over 7 bases. Trimming removed 5 bases from V and 0 bases from J; junction bases left unmatched: 7. This CDR3 region has 16 residues. Germline CDR1 is LGHNA and CDR2 is YNLKQL (reference sequence). Incomplete CDR3 DNA: TGTGCCAGCAGCAAAACGACAGGGAATTCTGGAAATACG. Its protein is CASSKTTGNSGNT. The full CDR3 sequence reads CASSKTTGNSGNTLYF.

This clone was seen repeatedly, ten times or more. Genes and germline are mouse. The CDR3 end falls 4 residues outside the read, so it is completed with the germline J gene. The chain has TRBV13-1 and TRBJ1-2; D might be TRBD1 (6 bases). CDR3 length: 13 residues. V was trimmed by 3 bases and J by 1 base, leaving 7 bases between them. CDR1 is NSHNY, CDR2 SYGAGN, per germline. The CDR3 DNA, read in part, is TGTGCCAGCAGTGCGGGACAAAACTCC. This sequence encodes CASSAGQNS. The complete CDR3 reads CASSAGQNSDYTF.

This clone has ten or more counts. Genes and germline come from the mouse. The observed sequence ends 4 residues before the CDR3 terminus, with the missing tail filled in from the germline J gene. This sequence joins TRBV19 and TRBJ2-7; 10 nucleotides agree with TRBD2. The CDR3 sequence is 13 residues long. The germline V gene has CDR1 FNHDT and CDR2 SITEND (reference sequence). The CDR3: CASSPDWGYEQYF. The covered CDR3 bases are TGTGCCAGCAGTCCGGACTGGGGGTAT.

This clone came up a few times. Mouse gene names and germline throughout. The CDR3 DNA, read in part, is TGTGCCAGCAGTTTCGCAGGGGGCATTTGGAACACA. This gives the protein CASSFAGGIWNT. The full CDR3 is CASSFAGGIWNTEVFF. This rearrangement joins TRBV14 to TRBJ1-1; 8 bases align to TRBD1. The read ends 4 residues shy of where the CDR3 ends; the end is completed using the germline J gene. Losses at the gene ends were 1 base for V and 1 base for J; bases not matched to a gene: 6. This CDR3 spans 16 amino acids. The germline V gene has CDR1 SGHDT and CDR2 FRDEAV.

This clone was detected many times. There is a difference at residue 12 between the TCRdb protein and the DNA translation, so the protein given here was translated from the DNA. Any gene name here is a mouse gene name. Read data end 3 residues before the CDR3 end; the end is taken from the germline J gene. The V and J genes are TRBV5 and TRBJ1-6; D remains ambiguous. TRBJ1-6 is noted as an ORF with a role that remains uncertain. The CDR3 totals 15 residues. Trimming took off 1 base at V and 0 bases at J, with 4 bases between the two ends. Per the germline V gene, CDR1 is LGHNA and CDR2 is YNLKQL (reference sequence). The chain's CDR3 is CASSQGVSYNSPLYF. The sequenced CDR3 bases are TGTGCCAGCAGCCAAGGGGTTTCCTATAATTCGCCC.

Ten or more counts support this clone. The listed genes are named as in mouse. CDR3 region: CASSETGLGTEVFF. The CDR3 bases that were read are TGTGCCAGCAGTGAAACAGGGCTCGGCACA. The rearrangement links TRBV13-1 to TRBJ1-1, with D possibly being TRBD1 (6 bases). Read coverage stops 4 residues before the CDR3 terminus; the germline J gene supplies the remainder. Germline CDR1 reads NSHNY; CDR2 reads SYGAGN. CDR3 length: 14 residues. V shed 2 bases and J shed 4 bases, with 12 bases lying between them.

This clone was counted ten times or more. Gene names are the mouse ones. The DNA ends 4 residues before the CDR3 does, and the rest of the CDR3 is filled in from the germline J gene. This chain links TRBV3 with TRBJ1-2, with 10 positions matching TRBD1. Germline V gene data show CDR1 as SNHLY and CDR2 as FYNGKV (reference sequence). This CDR3 is 16 amino acids long. The V segment lost 3 bases and the J segment 3 bases; nucleotides outside the gene matches: 7. The CDR3 DNA, read in part, is TGTGCCAGCAGCTTGGGGACAGGGGAAGGGGACTCC. It codes for CASSLGTGEGDS. The entire CDR3 sequence reads CASSLGTGEGDSDYTF.

This clone has at least ten counts. Genes and germline are mouse. The read falls 4 residues short of the CDR3 end, and the missing part is taken from the germline J gene. The chain recombines TRBV13-3 with TRBJ2-7; possibly TRBD2 for D (6 bases). CDR1 and CDR2 from the germline V gene are NNHDY and SYVADS. The CDR3 extends over 14 amino acids. CDR3 bases read: TGTGCCAGCAGTGATCGATCGCTGGGGTAT. Amino acid sequence: CASSDRSLGY. The complete CDR3 protein is CASSDRSLGYEQYF.

This clone appeared many times. Gene names are the mouse ones. With the read ending 4 residues before the CDR3 end, the germline J gene is used to fill in that end. This chain uses TRBV13-2 with TRBJ2-4; a weak D match, TRBD2 (6 bases). Germline loops: CDR1 NNHNN, CDR2 SYGAGS (reference sequence). Trimming left V 2 bases short and J 0 bases short, with 16 bases between. The CDR3 runs to 17 residues. The DNA read from the CDR3 is TGTGCCAGCGGTGACTACTGGGTCCTTTCTAGTCAAAAC. Amino acids: CASGDYWVLSSQN. The full-length CDR3 reads as CASGDYWVLSSQNTLYF.

About this clone: The TCRdb protein fails to match the DNA translation at residue 9; the protein reported here was translated from the DNA. Given a far larger clone just one base away, this is likely a sequencing read error. All gene names here are mouse names. The read ends 3 residues before the CDR3 terminus; that terminus is restored from the germline J gene. V is TRBV13-3 and J is TRBJ1-3; D unresolved. Germline CDR1 is NNHDY and CDR2 is SYVADS. This CDR3 is built from 12 residues. This CDR3 reads CPSSDRQNTLYF. Incomplete CDR3 DNA: TGTCCCAGCAGTGATAGACAAAATACG.

In this sample, this clone turned up a few times. Mouse germline and gene names are used. Coverage ceases 4 residues before the CDR3 finishes, and the germline J gene fills in the end. This rearrangement joins TRBV13-2 to TRBJ2-3; possibly TRBD2 for D (7 bases). CDR3 length equals 17 residues. V was shortened by 0 bases and J by 1 base, with 15 bases between the two germline ends. Germline CDR1 is NNHNN and CDR2 is SYGAGS (reference sequence). CDR3 DNA (partial): TGTGCCAGCGGTGATGGCTGGGGGCTTTGGGGTGCAGAA. Translation gives CASGDGWGLWGAE. The CDR3 as a whole reads CASGDGWGLWGAETLYF.

This clone was seen repeatedly, ten times or more. The gene symbols are mouse symbols. The CDR3 is cut off 4 residues early in the read; its end comes from the germline J gene. The chain employs TRBV16 and TRBJ2-7; 7 nucleotides match TRBD1. Germline V gives CDR1 SGHSA, CDR2 FRNQAP. The CDR3 is 12 amino acids. The CDR3 region is CASSTGQYEQYF. Partial CDR3 DNA: TGTGCAAGCAGCACGGGACAGTAT.

This clone was counted between two and nine times. The genes are named according to mouse. The read ends 4 residues before the CDR3 terminus; that terminus is restored from the germline J gene. J is TRBJ1-2 and V is TRBV13-2; TRBD1 aligns across 9 bases. The CDR3 runs to 14 residues. From germline, CDR1 is NNHNN and CDR2 SYGAGS (reference sequence). CDR3: CASSLGDREDDYTF. The covered CDR3 bases are TGTGCCAGCAGCTTGGGGGACAGGGAGGAC.

As to this clone: Mouse germline and gene names are used. The DNA ends 4 residues before the CDR3 does, and the rest of the CDR3 is filled in from the germline J gene. This sequence joins TRBV1 and TRBJ2-1; 9 bases agree with TRBD2. Germline V gene data show CDR1 as NSQYPW and CDR2 as LRSPGD (reference sequence). This CDR3 has 16 residues. The sequenced CDR3 bases are TGCACCTGCAGTGCAGATCTGCCTGGGGGGGGCGCT. It is translated as CTCSADLPGGGA. The complete CDR3 protein is CTCSADLPGGGAEQFF.

On this clone: The gene names given are mouse names. The observed sequence ends 4 residues before the CDR3 terminus, with the missing tail filled in from the germline J gene. The gene calls are TRBV31 and TRBJ2-1, with D perhaps TRBD1 (6 bases). This CDR3 region has 14 residues. The V and J ends lost 1 base and 2 bases respectively, with 9 bases between them. In germline, CDR1 is GKSSPN, CDR2 SITVG. The part of the CDR3 DNA that was read is TGTGCCTGGAGTCCTCCAGGGGACTATGCT. It is translated as CAWSPPGDYA. The full-length CDR3 reads as CAWSPPGDYAEQFF.

Many counts were recorded for this clone. Germline and genes here are mouse. The read ends 4 residues before the CDR3 terminus; that terminus is restored from the germline J gene. The rearrangement links TRBV31 to TRBJ2-7; possible D gene TRBD1, 5 bases. CDR1 is GKSSPN, CDR2 SITVG, per germline. The CDR3 loop spans 12 amino acids. The CDR3 bases that were read are TGTGCCTGGAGTCTAAAGGGGTAT. Translating it yields CAWSLKGY. The whole CDR3 is CAWSLKGYEQYF. The full variable domain, completed using reference TRBV31 and TRBJ2-7, is AQTIHQWPVAEIKAVGSPLSLGCTIKGKSSPNLYWYWQATGGTLQQLFYSITVGQVESVVQLNLSASRPKDDQFILSTEKLLLSHSGFYLCAWSLKGYEQYFGPGTRLTVL.

With regard to this clone: Gene names are the mouse ones. The read terminates 4 residues before the CDR3 end, so the remaining end is supplied by the germline J gene. The chain employs TRBV14 and TRBJ2-3; 10 bases match TRBD2. The trim removed 2 bases at V and 1 base at J, leaving 1 base unmatched. CDR1 SGHDT and CDR2 FRDEAV come from the germline V gene. The CDR3 has 15 residues. CDR3 region: CASSLTGGRAETLYF. The sequenced CDR3 bases are TGTGCCAGCAGTTTGACTGGGGGGCGTGCAGAA.

This clone has a count of ten or more. The genes are named according to mouse. The chain's CDR3 is CASGQTGGYEQYF. The sequenced CDR3 bases are TGTGCCAGCGGTCAGACTGGGGGGTAT. This chain links TRBV13-2 with TRBJ2-7; 10 nucleotides match TRBD2. Sequencing ends 4 residues short of the CDR3 end; the germline J gene provides the rest. The CDR3 is made up of 13 amino acids. The germline V gene encodes CDR1 NNHNN and CDR2 SYGAGS (reference sequence).

About this clone itself: Mouse germline and gene names are used. The missing CDR3 end, 4 residues past where the read stops, is filled in from the germline J gene. Other DNA sequences in this specimen translate into the identical CDR3. The chain joins TRBV13-1 to TRBJ2-3; TRBD1 aligns across 11 bases. The germline V gene encodes CDR1 NSHNY and CDR2 SYGAGN. Trimming cost V 2 bases and J 0 bases; bases outside gene matches: 5. The CDR3 loop spans 17 amino acids. The sequenced part of the CDR3 DNA is TGTGCCAGCAGTGACGGGGACAGGGGGGCTAGTGCAGAA. It translates to CASSDGDRGASAE. The entire CDR3 reads CASSDGDRGASAETLYF.

There are a few counts of this clone. This likely came from a read error, as a far larger clone is one base away. Gene names denote mouse genes. The read halts 4 residues ahead of the CDR3 end, with the missing end drawn from the germline J gene. This chain joins TRBV13-3 and TRBJ2-4; maybe TRBD1 (6 bases). CDR3 length: 15 amino acids. In germline, CDR1 is NNHDY, CDR2 SYVADS. Trimming removed 2 bases at V and 0 bases at J, with 10 bases between. CDR3 loop: CASSDRGSSQNTLYF. The part of the CDR3 DNA that was read is TGTGCCAGCAGTGACAGGGGATCTAGTCAAAAC.